Shown below are 10 T cell receptor beta chains from a single sample sequenced in a study of shared clonotypes between healthy human individuals. Method: immunoSEQ multiplex PCR; TCRdb's copy keeps in-frame clones and lacks some. Of about 2 million clones in the sample, just under 95% are singletons; the top ten hold roughly 1%. Naive CD8 cells lacked CD45RO, underwent positive selection for CCR7 and left out terminally differentiated effector memory CD45RA+ cells. Source material: naive CD8+ T cells sorted from blood. These receptors were taken from a young man in good health.

The chain joins TRBV30 to TRBJ1-4, with D tentatively TRBD1 (6 bases). The CDR3 totals 14 residues. Trimming took off 5 bases at V and 3 bases at J, with 13 bases between the two ends. Germline V gene lookup returns CDR1 GTSNPN and CDR2 SVGIG (reference sequence). CDR3 DNA sequence: TGTGCCTGGGAACCGGACAGCTCTAATGAAAAACTGTTTTTT. The encoded protein is CAWEPDSSNEKLFF.

This rearrangement joins TRBV4-3 to TRBJ1-1; a possible D gene is TRBD1 (5 bases). V lost 6 bases and J 3 bases, leaving 20 bases between the germline ends. Germline V gene sequence: CDR1 LGHNA, CDR2 YSLEER. The CDR3 is 16 amino acids. CDR3 DNA sequence: TGCGCCAGCAGGACCACACTCGGGGGGATAGACACTGAAGCTTTCTTT. Residues: CASRTTLGGIDTEAFF.

The chain links TRBV27 to TRBJ2-5, with 7 bases aligning to TRBD1. There are 15 residues in the CDR3. Germline lookup yields CDR1 MNHEY and CDR2 SMNVEV (reference sequence). The trim removed 6 bases at V and 5 bases at J, leaving 12 bases unmatched. In nucleotides, the CDR3 is TGTGCCAGCAGCTCCCGACAGGGTGATGAGGAGACCCAGTACTTC. It yields the protein CASSSRQGDEETQYF.

This clone was counted a few times. The chain couples TRBV6-5 to TRBJ2-1; 10 nucleotides line up with TRBD1. With V trimmed by 0 bases and J by 9 bases, 5 bases remained unmatched. CDR3 length: 15 amino acids. Germline CDR1 reads MNHEY; CDR2 reads SVGAGI. Here the CDR3 DNA reads TGTGCCAGCAGTTACTCCGGGACAGGGGAGGGTGAGCAGTTCTTC. Residues: CASSYSGTGEGEQFF.

The V call is TRBV7-9, the J call TRBJ2-1; 10 positions agree with TRBD1. The germline CDR1 and CDR2 sequences are SEHNR and FQNEAQ (reference sequence). The junction had 7 bases not matched to a gene; V was cut back by 6 bases and J by 11 bases. The CDR3 contains 13 residues. The CDR3 coding sequence is TGTGCCAGCAGACGACAGGGGGCCGAGAAGCAGTTCTTC. It encodes CASRRQGAEKQFF. Full variable domain (outside the CDR3, taken from reference TRBV7-9 and TRBJ2-1): DTGVSQNPRHKITKRGQNVTFRCDPISEHNRLYWYRQTLGQGPEFLTYFQNEAQLEKSRLLSDRFSAERPKGSFSTLEIQRTEQGDSAMYLCASRRQGAEKQFFGPGTRLTVL.

The gene calls are TRBV6-1 and TRBJ1-6; tentatively, D is TRBD1 (5 bases). The V end lost 8 bases, the J end lost 10 bases, and 9 bases lay between the germline ends. Germline V CDR1 and CDR2: MNHNS, SASEGT. The length of the CDR3 is 11 residues. The CDR3 here is CASGDLSPLHF. The CDR3 DNA sequence: TGTGCCAGCGGGGACTTGTCACCCCTCCACTTT.

J is TRBJ1-5 and V is TRBV27, with D unresolved. CDR1 and CDR2 (germline): MNHEY, SMNVEV (reference sequence). Trimming pared 0 bases from V and 5 bases from J, leaving 14 bases between. The CDR3 consists of 16 residues. CDR3 region: CASSLSGEGFDQPQHF. The DNA of the CDR3 is TGTGCCAGCAGTTTATCCGGGGAGGGATTTGATCAGCCCCAGCATTTT.

The count of this clone is one. V usage is TRBV6-1 and J usage is TRBJ1-5, with 7 nucleotides matching TRBD1. From germline, CDR1 is MNHNS and CDR2 SASEGT. V shed 3 bases and J 0 bases; nucleotides not matched to a gene: 5. The CDR3 length is 16 residues. CDR3 residues: CASSEGQTYSNQPQHF. The CDR3 DNA is TGTGCCAGCAGTGAGGGACAGACGTATAGCAATCAGCCCCAGCATTTT.

The chain carries TRBV28 and TRBJ2-7; 10 bases are shared with TRBD2. V dropped 5 bases and J dropped 3; count of bases not matched to a gene: 7. Per the germline V gene, CDR1 is MDHEN and CDR2 is SYDVKM. This CDR3 contains 15 residues. The CDR3 nucleotides are TGTGCCAGCAGTCAGCGGGGGGGGTTTTTCTACGAGCAGTACTTC. Its protein product is CASSQRGGFFYEQYF.

The chain employs TRBV5-1 and TRBJ2-5, with 7 nucleotides matching TRBD2. Germline trimming cut 7 bases from V and 1 base from J; bases unmatched to any gene: 7. Per germline, CDR1 SGHRS and CDR2 YFSETQ. The CDR3 is 14 amino acids. CDR3 in amino acids: CASSRLARQETQYF. The CDR3 region has the DNA TGCGCCAGCTCTCGACTAGCCCGCCAAGAGACCCAGTACTTC.